This record covers a single T cell receptor beta chain. Its antigen is not identified. The CDR3 has 16 amino acids. Germline CDR1 and CDR2: LGHDT and YNNKEL (reference sequence). This sample stems from a study of T cells expressing NK-cell markers. Across the study: Investigators obtained TCR beta repertoires from sorted CD3+CD56+NKG2C+, CD3+CD56+NKG2C- and CD3+CD56-NKG2C+ T cells. The sequencing cohort of eight donors included seven HCMV-seropositive individuals and one seronegative individual. Whole-study results and caveats: In a group of several donors, dominant NKG2C+ clonotypes represented about 1.0-7.5% of CD8+ T cells.

Production of TCR beta cDNA relied on 5'RACE template switching with UMIs. TCRdb re-called the 5' RACE reads; one entry per CDR3 protein, DNA not given. The repertoire table contains some 450,000 distinct CDR3 sequences. Input material: blood T cells: a sorted CD56 or NKG2C T cell subset, CD4+ or CD8+ T cells, or bulk PBMC T cells (not recorded which). The chain joins TRBV3-1 to TRBJ2-2; no DNA is available, so the TRBD1 call from TCRdb remains unchecked. This receptor was identified in a woman between 18 and 70 years old in good health. CDR3 loop: CASSPTDRGYTGELFF.